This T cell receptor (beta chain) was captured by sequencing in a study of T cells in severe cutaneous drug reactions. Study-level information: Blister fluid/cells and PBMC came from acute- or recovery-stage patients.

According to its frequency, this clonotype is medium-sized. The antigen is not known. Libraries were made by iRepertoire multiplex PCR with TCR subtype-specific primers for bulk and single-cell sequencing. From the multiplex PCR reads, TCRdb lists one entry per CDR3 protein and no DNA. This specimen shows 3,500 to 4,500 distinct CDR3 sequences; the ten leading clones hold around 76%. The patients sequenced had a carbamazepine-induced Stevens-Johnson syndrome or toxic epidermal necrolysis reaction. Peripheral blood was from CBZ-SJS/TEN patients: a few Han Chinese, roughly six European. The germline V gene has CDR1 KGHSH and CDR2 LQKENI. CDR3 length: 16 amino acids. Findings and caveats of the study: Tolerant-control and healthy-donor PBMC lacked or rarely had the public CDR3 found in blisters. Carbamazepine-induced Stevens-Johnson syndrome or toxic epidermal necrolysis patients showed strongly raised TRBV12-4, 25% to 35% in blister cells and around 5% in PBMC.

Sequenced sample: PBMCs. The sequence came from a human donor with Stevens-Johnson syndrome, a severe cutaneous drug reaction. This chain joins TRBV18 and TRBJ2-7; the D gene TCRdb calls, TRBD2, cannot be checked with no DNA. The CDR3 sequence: CASSPGLAGSPYEQYF.